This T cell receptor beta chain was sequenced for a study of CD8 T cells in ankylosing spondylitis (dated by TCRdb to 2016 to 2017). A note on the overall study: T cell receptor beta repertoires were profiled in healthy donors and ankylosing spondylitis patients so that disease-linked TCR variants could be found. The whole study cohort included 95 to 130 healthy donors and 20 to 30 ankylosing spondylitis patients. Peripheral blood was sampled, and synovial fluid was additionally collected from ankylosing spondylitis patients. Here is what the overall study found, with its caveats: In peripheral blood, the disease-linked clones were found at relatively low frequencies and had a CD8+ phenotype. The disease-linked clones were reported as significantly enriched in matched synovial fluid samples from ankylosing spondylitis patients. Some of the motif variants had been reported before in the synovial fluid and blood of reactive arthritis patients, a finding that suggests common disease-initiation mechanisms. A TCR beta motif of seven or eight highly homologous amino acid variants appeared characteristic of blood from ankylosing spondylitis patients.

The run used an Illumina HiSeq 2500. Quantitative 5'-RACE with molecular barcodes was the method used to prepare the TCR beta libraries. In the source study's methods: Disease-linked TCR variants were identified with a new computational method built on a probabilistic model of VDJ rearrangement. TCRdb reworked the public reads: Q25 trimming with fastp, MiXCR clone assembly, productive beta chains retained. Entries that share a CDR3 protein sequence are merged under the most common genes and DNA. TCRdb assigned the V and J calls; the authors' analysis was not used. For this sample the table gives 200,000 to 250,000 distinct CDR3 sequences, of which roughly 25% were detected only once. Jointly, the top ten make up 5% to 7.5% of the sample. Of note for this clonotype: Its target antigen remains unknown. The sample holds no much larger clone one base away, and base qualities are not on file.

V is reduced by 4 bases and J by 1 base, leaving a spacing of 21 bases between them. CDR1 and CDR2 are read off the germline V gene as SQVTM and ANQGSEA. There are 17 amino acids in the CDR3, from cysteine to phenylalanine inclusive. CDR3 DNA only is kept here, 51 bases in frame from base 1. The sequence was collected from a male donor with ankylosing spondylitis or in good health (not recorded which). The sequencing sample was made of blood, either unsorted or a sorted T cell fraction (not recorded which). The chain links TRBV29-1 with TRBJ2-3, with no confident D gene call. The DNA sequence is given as TGCAGCGTTGGTTCTATTGGACGTCATCGGGGCACAGATACGCAGTATTTT. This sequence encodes CSVGSIGRHRGTDTQYF.